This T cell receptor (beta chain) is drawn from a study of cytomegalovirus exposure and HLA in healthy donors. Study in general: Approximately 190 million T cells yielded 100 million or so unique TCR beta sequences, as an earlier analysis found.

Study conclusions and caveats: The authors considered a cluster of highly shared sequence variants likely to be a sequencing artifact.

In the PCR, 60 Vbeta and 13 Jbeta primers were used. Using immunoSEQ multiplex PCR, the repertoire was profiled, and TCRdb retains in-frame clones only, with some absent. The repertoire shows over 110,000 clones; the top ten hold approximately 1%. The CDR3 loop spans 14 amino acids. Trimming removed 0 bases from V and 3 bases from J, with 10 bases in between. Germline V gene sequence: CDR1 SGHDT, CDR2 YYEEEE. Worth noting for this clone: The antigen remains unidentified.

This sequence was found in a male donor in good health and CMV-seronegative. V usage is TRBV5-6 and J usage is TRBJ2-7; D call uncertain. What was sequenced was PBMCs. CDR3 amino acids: CASSLGGTNYEQYF. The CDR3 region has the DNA TGTGCCAGCAGCTTGGGCGGTACGAACTACGAGCAGTACTTC.